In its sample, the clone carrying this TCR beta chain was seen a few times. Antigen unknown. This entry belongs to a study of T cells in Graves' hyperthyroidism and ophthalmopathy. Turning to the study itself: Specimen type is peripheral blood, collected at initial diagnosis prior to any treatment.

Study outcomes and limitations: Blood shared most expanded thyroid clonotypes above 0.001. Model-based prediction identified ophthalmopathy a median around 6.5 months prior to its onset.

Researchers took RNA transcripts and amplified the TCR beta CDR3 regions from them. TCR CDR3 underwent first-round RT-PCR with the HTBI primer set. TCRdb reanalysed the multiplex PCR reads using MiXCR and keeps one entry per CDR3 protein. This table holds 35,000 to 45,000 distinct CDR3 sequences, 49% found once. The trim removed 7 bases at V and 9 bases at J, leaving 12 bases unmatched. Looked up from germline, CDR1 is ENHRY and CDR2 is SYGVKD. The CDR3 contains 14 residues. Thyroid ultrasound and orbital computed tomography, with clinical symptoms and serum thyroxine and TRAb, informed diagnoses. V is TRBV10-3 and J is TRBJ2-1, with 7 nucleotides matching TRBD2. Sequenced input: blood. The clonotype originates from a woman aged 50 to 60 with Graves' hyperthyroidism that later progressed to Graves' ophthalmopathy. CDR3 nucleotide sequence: TGTGCCATCACTGGGGGAGGGCCAGGTAGTGAGCAGTTCTTC. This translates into CAITGGGPGSEQFF.